The present entry profiles one TCR beta chain with its context. Repertoires were generated with immunoSEQ multiplex PCR, while TCRdb's copy carries only in-frame clones and drops some. The table has approximately 69,000 clones, about 94% seen once. The CDR3 extends over 13 amino acids. Between the trimmed V and J ends, which lost 7 bases and 3 bases, there was a span of 13 bases. Germline-derived CDR1 and CDR2 are MNHNS and SASEGT. This specimen comes from a study of T cell changes during pregnancy in multiple sclerosis. V and J are TRBV6-1 and TRBJ2-7; weak D call: TRBD1 (5 bases). Here the sequenced sample was peripheral blood, taken in the third trimester of pregnancy. The TCR sequence derives from a female donor with multiple sclerosis, enrolled in a pregnancy study. The DNA for the CDR3 is TGTGCCAGCACGATCGACAGATACTACGAGCAGTACTTC. Translating it yields CASTIDRYYEQYF.